This T cell receptor (beta chain) stems from a study of shared clonotypes between healthy human individuals. Per germline, CDR1 SGHAT and CDR2 FQNNGV. The CDR3 has 14 residues. V dropped 3 bases and J dropped 7 bases, with 12 bases sitting between them. Data came from immunoSEQ multiplex PCR; TCRdb stores just in-frame clones and leaves some out. This table holds some 1,400,000 clones, approximately 97% found once. The V call is TRBV11-2, the J call TRBJ2-2, with D perhaps matching TRBD2 (5 bases). The source material was naive CD4+ T cells sorted from blood. Subset denoted: CD45RA+ positively selected. This TCR was recovered from a man aged 25-40 years in good health. Here the CDR3 reads CASSLTTRVGELFF. The CDR3, as DNA: TGTGCCAGCAGCTTGACCACGAGGGTCGGGGAGCTGTTTTTT.